A single sample is the source of the 26 T cell receptor beta chains below, sequenced in a study of CD8+CD57+ T cells in acquired aplastic anemia. Genomic DNA provided the template from which TCR beta VDJ and CDR3 profiles were obtained. TCRdb re-called the reads with MiXCR, one entry per CDR3 protein. The data show 80,000 or so distinct CDR3 sequences, with less than 60% seen just once and around 63% held by the top ten. Sequenced input: sorted CD4+, CD8+, or CD8+CD57+ T cells (not recorded which) from PBMCs. Source of these receptors: a human donor in good health, serving as a control.

The sample holds many counts of this clonotype. The chain links TRBV30 to TRBJ2-7; the match to TRBD1 covers 7 bases. Germline CDR1 and CDR2: GTSNPN and SVGIG (reference sequence). The CDR3 is 14 residues long. V shed 0 bases, J shed 4 bases, and the junction held 6 bases outside the gene matches. The CDR3 region is CAWSVVQGSYEQYF. In nucleotides, the CDR3 is TGTGCCTGGAGTGTTGTACAGGGGAGTTACGAGCAGTACTTC.

Many counts were recorded for this clonotype. The gene calls are TRBV5-1 and TRBJ1-2; D is unclear. This CDR3 is built from 15 residues. Per germline, CDR1 SGHRS and CDR2 YFSETQ. The V end was cut by 1 base, the J end by 4 bases, with 14 bases between. The CDR3 region has the DNA TGCGCCAGCAGCTTGTTCACAGATGCAGGCTATGGCTACACCTTC. Its translation: CASSLFTDAGYGYTF.

This chain joins TRBV10-3 and TRBJ1-4; D may be TRBD1 (6 bases). V lost 2 bases and J lost 13, with 14 bases in between. Germline assignment: CDR1 ENHRY and CDR2 SYGVKD. The CDR3 totals 13 residues. In nucleotides, the CDR3 is TGTGCCATCAGTGAGCTCCAGGGCAGGGGACTGTTTTTT. Translating gives CAISELQGRGLFF.

This clonotype was picked up a small number of times. The chain is built from TRBV27 and TRBJ1-4, with D unclear. This CDR3 contains 16 residues. Germline V gene sequence: CDR1 MNHEY, CDR2 SMNVEV (reference sequence). Trimming cost V 6 bases and J 7 bases, with 21 bases left between them. CDR3: CASSQESSKNFEKLFF. The CDR3 DNA is TGTGCCAGCAGCCAGGAGAGCTCGAAGAATTTTGAAAAACTGTTTTTT. Full variable domain (missing parts from reference TRBV27 and TRBJ1-4): EAQVTQNPRYLITVTGKKLTVTCSQNMNHEYMSWYRQDPGLGLRQIYYSMNVEVTDKGDVPEGYKVSRKEKRNFPLILESPSPNQTSLYFCASSQESSKNFEKLFFGSGTQLSVL.

The rearrangement links TRBV20-1 to TRBJ1-4; 7 nucleotides match TRBD1. J was trimmed by 1 base and V by 0 bases; bases with no gene match: 8. The CDR3 has 17 amino acids. Germline CDR1 and CDR2: DFQATT and SNEGSKA (reference sequence). CDR3 sequence (DNA): TGCAGTGCTAGAGATCCCCGACAGGGCGGAACTAATGAAAAACTGTTTTTT. Translating gives CSARDPRQGGTNEKLFF.

This chain links TRBV16 with TRBJ2-4; 7 bases are shared with TRBD2. The V gene end was trimmed by 4 bases and the J gene end by 7 bases; junction bases not matched to a gene: 10. The germline gives CDR1 KGHSY, CDR2 FQNENV. This CDR3 region has 15 residues. The CDR3: CASSPRGVDWNIQYF. As DNA, the CDR3 is TGTGCCAGCAGCCCCCGGGGGGTCGATTGGAACATTCAGTACTTC.

For this clonotype: A much bigger clone sits one base away, suggesting this may be a read error. The gene calls are TRBV5-1 and TRBJ1-2, with 8 positions matching TRBD1. CDR1 SGHRS and CDR2 YFSETQ come from the germline V gene. The CDR3 length is 18 residues. CDR3 DNA sequence: TGCGCCAGCAGCACACAGCCGGGACAGGCTATCCCCCACTATGGCTACGCCTTC. This translates into CASSTQPGQAIPHYGYAF.

This clonotype was detected ten times or more. This chain joins TRBV7-9 and TRBJ2-1; D uncertain. The CDR3 length is 13 residues. The germline V gene encodes CDR1 SEHNR and CDR2 FQNEAQ (reference sequence). V gave up 2 bases and J gave up 4 bases, with 6 bases separating them. The CDR3 region has the DNA TGTGCCAGCAGCTTACCGGAATACAATGAGCAGTTCTTC. As protein: CASSLPEYNEQFF.

The chain combines TRBV7-9 with TRBJ2-3, with 7 bases lining up with TRBD1. V lost 5 bases to trimming and J lost 6 bases; unmatched junction nucleotides: 8. Germline CDR1 and CDR2: SEHNR and FQNEAQ (reference sequence). CDR3 size: 14 residues. In nucleotides, the CDR3 is TGTGCCAGCAGCCCGGCGGCAGGGGGTGATACGCAGTATTTT. Protein sequence: CASSPAAGGDTQYF.

In this sample, this clonotype turned up many times. This sequence joins TRBV2 and TRBJ2-1; D possibly corresponds to TRBD1 (7 bases). The V gene's germline CDR1 is SNHLY and CDR2 FYNNEI. This CDR3 comprises 12 residues. Trimming removed 7 bases from V and 8 bases from J, with 12 bases in between. The CDR3 region has the DNA TGTGCCAGCATAGACAGGGAGGATGAGCAGTTCTTC. Residues: CASIDREDEQFF.

This clonotype came up many times. A much larger clone is a single base away; this may be a read error. V and J are TRBV15 and TRBJ1-1; 8 bases line up with TRBD1. The CDR3 covers 13 residues. Germline lookup yields CDR1 LNHNV and CDR2 YYDKDF (reference sequence). Trimming took 2 bases from V and 12 from J; bases not matched to a gene: 8. Here the CDR3 reads CATSRTQGAGSFF. The DNA for the CDR3 is TGTGCCACCAGCAGAACTCAGGGGGCTGGGTCTTTCTTT.

This chain joins TRBV6-1 and TRBJ1-2, with D possibly TRBD1 on 5 matching bases. The germline V and J ends were trimmed by 8 bases and 0 bases, with 13 bases remaining between them. The germline gives CDR1 MNHNS, CDR2 SASEGT. This CDR3 comprises 14 residues. The CDR3 DNA sequence: TGTGCCAGCCGCAGGGCCGAAGCTAACTATGGCTACACCTTC. Its protein product is CASRRAEANYGYTF.

Regarding this clonotype: One junction end does not reproduce the germline sequence, and a read error may be involved. The chain carries TRBV13 and TRBJ1-1, with D possibly matching TRBD1 (6 bases). This CDR3 spans 15 amino acids. Germline V gene sequence: CDR1 PRHDT, CDR2 FYEKMQ (reference sequence). As DNA, the CDR3 is TGTGCCTGCAGCTTCGAAGGGGGAACGAACACTGAAGCTTTCTTT. It encodes CACSFEGGTNTEAFF.

This rearrangement joins TRBV19 to TRBJ1-2; 7 bases agree with TRBD1. The CDR3 runs to 15 residues. Germline CDR1 reads LNHDA; CDR2 reads SQIVND (reference sequence). V shed 7 bases and J 4 bases; nucleotides not matched to a gene: 12. The CDR3 DNA is TGTGCCAGTACCGATCAGACAGGGAATACCTATGGCTACACCTTC. As protein: CASTDQTGNTYGYTF.

This clonotype appeared many times. The V call is TRBV9, the J call TRBJ1-1; weak D call: TRBD1 (5 bases). The CDR3 extends over 14 amino acids. The germline CDR1 and CDR2 sequences are SGDLS and YYNGEE. V lost 0 bases and J lost 1, with 7 bases in between. The CDR3 here is CASSVGQGNTEAFF. CDR3 nucleotides: TGTGCCAGCAGCGTAGGCCAGGGGAACACTGAAGCTTTCTTT. Looking up the rest from reference TRBV9 and TRBJ1-1 gives the full variable domain: DSGVTQTPKHLITATGQRVTLRCSPRSGDLSVYWYQQSLDQGLQFLIQYYNGEERAKGNILERFSAQQFPDLHSELNLSSLELGDSALYFCASSVGQGNTEAFFGQGTRLTVV.

This clonotype was picked up a small number of times. It may be a read error: a sequence one base away is much more abundant. The rearrangement links TRBV29-1 to TRBJ2-1; no definite D call. V lost 5 bases to trimming and J lost 3 bases, with 20 bases between them. Germline V gives CDR1 SQVTM, CDR2 ANQGSEA. This CDR3 contains 16 residues. CDR3 in amino acids: CSVTYRPEAVYNEQFF. CDR3 bases: TGCAGCGTTACGTATAGGCCCGAGGCTGTCTACAATGAGCAGTTCTTC.

The chain couples TRBV2 to TRBJ1-5, with D possibly matching TRBD1 (6 bases). This CDR3 is built from 14 residues. CDR1 is SNHLY, CDR2 FYNNEI, per germline. The V gene lost 7 bases and the J gene lost 0 bases, with 10 bases spanning the gap. The CDR3 DNA follows: TGTGCCAGCACGGGACAAATTAGCAATCAGCCCCAGCATTTT. Protein sequence: CASTGQISNQPQHF. The full variable domain, with the rest looked up from reference TRBV2 and TRBJ1-5, is EPEVTQTPSHQVTQMGQEVILRCVPISNHLYFYWYRQILGQKVEFLVSFYNNEISEKSEIFDDQFSVERPDGSNFTLKIRSTKLEDSAMYFCASTGQISNQPQHFGDGTRLSIL.

The chain links TRBV7-9 to TRBJ2-7; D is perhaps TRBD1 or TRBD2 (5 bases each). The CDR3 extends over 15 amino acids. In germline, CDR1 is SEHNR, CDR2 FQNEAQ (reference sequence). Between the trimmed V and J ends, which lost 1 base and 0 bases, there was a span of 10 bases. The CDR3 loop is CASSLESGTSYEQYF. Here the CDR3 DNA reads TGTGCCAGCAGCTTAGAGTCGGGGACCTCCTACGAGCAGTACTTC.

This clonotype was observed many times. This chain uses TRBV20-1 with TRBJ2-5; 9 bases align to TRBD2. The CDR3 has 15 residues. The V gene's germline CDR1 is DFQATT and CDR2 SNEGSKA (reference sequence). V shed 0 bases, J shed 5 bases, and the junction held 7 bases outside the gene matches. The CDR3 sequence is CSARDPSGRLETQYF. In DNA form, the CDR3 reads TGCAGTGCTAGAGATCCCAGCGGGAGGTTGGAGACCCAGTACTTC.

This clonotype was seen only a few times. A much larger clone differs from this one at a single base, so this may be a read error. The J gene is TRBJ2-1, the V gene TRBV11-1; D possibly corresponds to TRBD2 (5 bases). CDR1 is SGHAT and CDR2 is FQDESV in the germline V gene (reference sequence). The CDR3 runs to 14 residues. As DNA, the CDR3 is TGTGCCGGCAGCTTAGTTAGCGTCAACAATGAGCAGTTCTTC. Translating gives CAGSLVSVNNEQFF.

The chain carries TRBV10-3 and TRBJ1-6; D perhaps matches TRBD1 (5 bases). V gave up 6 bases and J gave up 6 bases, with 12 bases separating them. The CDR3 covers 14 residues. From germline, CDR1 is ENHRY and CDR2 SYGVKD. CDR3 in DNA: TGTGCCATCAGCGGAGACAGCGGTAATTCACCCCTCCACTTT. Residues: CAISGDSGNSPLHF.

This clonotype was detected ten times or more. This chain connects TRBV29-1 to TRBJ2-3; D unresolved. This CDR3 has 11 amino acids. Germline CDR1 reads SQVTM; CDR2 reads ANQGSEA. V lost 7 bases and J lost 2, with 7 bases in between. CDR3 region: CSARFTDTQYF. CDR3 sequence (DNA): TGCAGCGCCAGGTTCACAGATACGCAGTATTTT.

The chain joins TRBV2 to TRBJ1-5; D is unclear. The germline V gene has CDR1 SNHLY and CDR2 FYNNEI. CDR3 length equals 14 residues. Trimming took off 2 bases at V and 5 bases at J, with 10 bases between the two ends. This chain's CDR3 is CASSERRTDQPQHF. As DNA, the CDR3 is TGTGCCAGCAGTGAACGGCGGACCGATCAGCCCCAGCATTTT.

The rearrangement joins TRBV19 to TRBJ2-3; no firm D call. V was shortened by 7 bases and J by 4 bases, with 15 bases between the two germline ends. The germline V gene encodes CDR1 LNHDA and CDR2 SQIVND (reference sequence). The CDR3 is 14 amino acids. Here the CDR3 DNA reads TGTGCCAGTAACCAGGTTTTTGGCCCAGATACGCAGTATTTT. This encodes CASNQVFGPDTQYF.

This clonotype has just a few counts. A much larger clone differs from this one at a single base, so this may be a read error. The CDR3 is CSAAGTKDHNEQFF. CDR3 nucleotide sequence: TGCAGTGCTGCCGGGACCAAGGACCACAATGAGCAGTTCTTC. The V and J genes are TRBV20-1 and TRBJ2-1; D is possibly TRBD1 or TRBD2 (5 bases each). The V end was cut by 5 bases, the J end by 5 bases, with 16 bases between. The germline V gene has CDR1 DFQATT and CDR2 SNEGSKA (reference sequence). This CDR3 has 14 residues.

This chain links TRBV13 with TRBJ2-5, with TRBD1 as a possible D gene (5 bases). The germline V gene has CDR1 PRHDT and CDR2 FYEKMQ (reference sequence). The CDR3 length is 15 residues. Trimming shortened V by 0 bases and J by 2 bases, and 10 bases separated the two germline ends. The DNA for the CDR3 is TGTGCCAGCAGCTTAGGGACAGCTATTCAAGAGACCCAGTACTTC. Its translation: CASSLGTAIQETQYF.